Below, 22 T cell receptor beta chains from the same sample are listed, as sequenced in a study of blood T cell repertoires in COVID-19 (dated by TCRdb to the early 2020s). The library came from the immunoSEQ multiplex PCR assay. TCRdb retrieved this table from immuneACCESS and kept in-frame rearrangements only. Not all clones are present; in checked studies, unresolved V genes account for under half, and no reason is known for the remainder. This sample lists about 100,000 clones; roughly 90% were detected once. In total, the top ten clones hold about 1.5% of the sample. Specimen: peripheral blood. These receptors all come from a human donor with active COVID-19. The donor label of this sample is uncertain.

The chain employs TRBV2 and TRBJ2-3; 8 positions agree with TRBD2. The germline V gene encodes CDR1 SNHLY and CDR2 FYNNEI. With V trimmed by 6 bases and J by 5 bases, 10 bases remained unmatched. The CDR3 totals 15 residues. The CDR3: CASRFGGGYQDTQYF. The CDR3 nucleotides read TGTGCCAGCAGATTCGGGGGGGGGTATCAAGATACGCAGTATTTT.

The rearrangement joins TRBV28 to TRBJ1-2; 7 bases are a match to TRBD1. Germline trimming cut 2 bases from V and 8 bases from J; bases unmatched to any gene: 5. CDR3 size: 13 residues. CDR1 MDHEN and CDR2 SYDVKM come from the germline V gene. The CDR3 loop is CASSLGQVQGYTF. Here the CDR3 DNA reads TGTGCCAGCAGTTTAGGACAGGTCCAGGGCTACACCTTC.

The gene calls are TRBV9 and TRBJ2-7, with 12 bases that match TRBD2. The CDR3 runs to 14 residues. Germline CDR1 reads SGDLS; CDR2 reads YYNGEE. V was clipped by 3 bases and J by 3 bases; unmatched bases: 1. Here the CDR3 DNA reads TGTGCCAGCAGCGCGGGACTAGCGGGCTACGAGCAGTACTTC. It yields the protein CASSAGLAGYEQYF.

In this sample, this clone turned up a few times. The V and J genes are TRBV28 and TRBJ1-1; 7 bases match TRBD1. This CDR3 comprises 12 residues. Germline V gene data show CDR1 as MDHEN and CDR2 as SYDVKM. V lost 6 bases and J lost 4; bases outside the gene matches: 2. Here the CDR3 DNA reads TGTGCCAGCAGGACAGGGACCACTGAAGCTTTCTTT. Protein sequence: CASRTGTTEAFF.

The CDR3 sequence is CASSRGQGPGELFF. For the CDR3, the DNA is TGTGCCAGCAGTCGTGGACAGGGCCCCGGGGAGCTGTTTTTT. V gene TRBV6-2 or TRBV6-3 combines with J gene TRBJ2-2, with TRBD1 matching over 8 bases. The V segment lost 5 bases and the J segment 6 bases; nucleotides outside the gene matches: 5. CDR1 MNHEY and CDR2 SVGEGT come from the germline V gene. The CDR3 sequence is 14 residues long.

This clone appeared a few times. The chain joins TRBV6-5 to TRBJ2-3; no clear D. This CDR3 has 15 amino acids. V was trimmed by 0 bases and J by 3 bases, leaving 10 bases between them. The germline V gene has CDR1 MNHEY and CDR2 SVGAGI. The CDR3 reads CASSYSFSRTDTQYF. The DNA for the CDR3 is TGTGCCAGCAGTTACTCCTTCAGTCGTACAGATACGCAGTATTTT.

In its sample, this clone was seen a few times. The rearrangement joins TRBV2 to TRBJ1-5; 9 positions agree with TRBD1. V dropped 4 bases and J dropped 5; count of bases not matched to a gene: 3. The CDR3 has 14 residues. Germline CDR1 is SNHLY and CDR2 is FYNNEI. The CDR3 protein is CASSGQGVYQPQHF. The CDR3 DNA reads TGTGCCAGCAGTGGACAGGGGGTTTATCAGCCCCAGCATTTT.

This chain connects TRBV9 to TRBJ1-4; maybe TRBD1 (5 bases). Trimming left V 4 bases short and J 4 bases short, with 11 bases between. This CDR3 is 14 amino acids long. Germline assignment: CDR1 SGDLS and CDR2 YYNGEE. The CDR3: CASSPGGGNEKLFF. The CDR3 region has the DNA TGTGCCAGCAGCCCCGGGGGGGGTAATGAAAAACTGTTTTTT.

The chain links TRBV5-1 to TRBJ1-1; D ambiguous. The CDR3 spans 14 residues. Trimming pared 0 bases from V and 1 base from J, leaving 7 bases between. CDR1 SGHRS and CDR2 YFSETQ come from the germline V gene. This CDR3 reads CASSLEWANTEAFF. CDR3 DNA sequence: TGCGCCAGCAGCTTGGAGTGGGCGAACACTGAAGCTTTCTTT. Drawing the rest from reference TRBV5-1 and TRBJ1-1, the complete variable domain is KAGVTQTPRYLIKTRGQQVTLSCSPISGHRSVSWYQQTPGQGLQFLFEYFSETQRNKGNFPGRFSGRQFSNSRSEMNVSTLELGDSALYLCASSLEWANTEAFFGQGTRLTVV.

The gene calls are TRBV6-5 and TRBJ1-1; 7 bases line up with TRBD1. The CDR3 is 16 amino acids. The ends lost 4 bases at V and 0 bases at J; junction bases unmatched: 8. Looked up from germline, CDR1 is MNHEY and CDR2 is SVGAGI. CDR3 protein: CASSWDRGQVNTEAFF. The CDR3 nucleotides read TGTGCCAGCAGTTGGGACCGCGGACAGGTGAACACTGAAGCTTTCTTT.

This chain uses TRBV5-1 with TRBJ1-4; a weak D match, TRBD1 (6 bases). The CDR3 is 14 residues long. Germline V gene data show CDR1 as SGHRS and CDR2 as YFSETQ. The ends were cut back, 3 bases at V and 8 bases at J, with 14 bases in the middle. CDR3 bases: TGCGCCAGCAGCTCAGGGGTAGGGTTGGAAAAACTGTTTTTT. It is translated as CASSSGVGLEKLFF.

This clone was recorded once. The chain couples TRBV6-5 to TRBJ2-1; 12 nucleotides match TRBD2. V lost 5 bases and J lost 8; bases outside the gene matches: 7. This CDR3 is built from 15 residues. The germline V gene encodes CDR1 MNHEY and CDR2 SVGAGI. Here the CDR3 reads CASSRTSGVGDEQFF. The CDR3 DNA is TGTGCCAGCAGTAGGACTAGCGGGGTTGGGGATGAGCAGTTCTTC.

This chain connects TRBV2 to TRBJ2-3; tentatively, D is TRBD1 (6 bases). With 6 bases removed from V and 1 base from J, the gap between germline ends came to 11 bases. The CDR3 covers 14 residues. The germline V gene encodes CDR1 SNHLY and CDR2 FYNNEI. CDR3 nucleotide sequence: TGTGCCAGCAGGATAGACAGGCGCACAGATACGCAGTATTTT. The encoded protein is CASRIDRRTDTQYF. Variable domain in full (rest from reference TRBV2 and TRBJ2-3): EPEVTQTPSHQVTQMGQEVILRCVPISNHLYFYWYRQILGQKVEFLVSFYNNEISEKSEIFDDQFSVERPDGSNFTLKIRSTKLEDSAMYFCASRIDRRTDTQYFGPGTRLTVL.

The J gene is TRBJ1-4, the V gene TRBV10-3; 10 nucleotides align to TRBD1. In germline, CDR1 is ENHRY, CDR2 SYGVKD. V lost 0 bases to trimming and J lost 7 bases; unmatched junction nucleotides: 2. The CDR3 has 15 residues. The CDR3 region is CAISESTGGFEKLFF. The DNA for the CDR3 is TGTGCCATCAGTGAGTCGACAGGGGGCTTTGAAAAACTGTTTTTT.

In this sample, this clone turned up once. The chain carries TRBV19 and TRBJ1-2, with D hard to call. The CDR3 contains 13 residues. The germline V gene has CDR1 LNHDA and CDR2 SQIVND (reference sequence). The V gene lost 3 bases and the J gene lost 4 bases, with 9 bases spanning the gap. The CDR3 DNA is TGTGCCAGTAGTATCCAGACAACCTATGGCTACACCTTC. Its protein product is CASSIQTTYGYTF.

This clone appeared a few times. The chain employs TRBV5-1 and TRBJ2-7; tentatively, D is TRBD2 (7 bases). The CDR3 extends over 14 amino acids. The V end was cut by 0 bases, the J end by 2 bases, with 9 bases between. CDR1 and CDR2 (germline): SGHRS, YFSETQ. This CDR3 is CASSLAGGPYEQYF. CDR3 nucleotide sequence: TGCGCCAGCAGCTTGGCGGGGGGCCCCTACGAGCAGTACTTC.

The chain carries TRBV7-2 and TRBJ1-2; maybe TRBD1 (5 bases). The V and J ends lost 1 base and 8 bases respectively, with 11 bases between them. This CDR3 region has 13 residues. Per germline, CDR1 SGHTA and CDR2 FQGNSA. CDR3 nucleotide sequence: TGTGCCAGCAGCTTAGGGGGGGTACGCGGCTACACCTTC. This translates into CASSLGGVRGYTF. The full variable domain, in which reference TRBV7-2 and TRBJ1-2 provide the parts outside the CDR3, is GAGVSQSPSNKVTEKGKDVELRCDPISGHTALYWYRQSLGQGLEFLIYFQGNSAPDKSGLPSDRFSAERTGGSVSTLTIQRTQQEDSAVYLCASSLGGVRGYTFGSGTRLTVV.

The rearrangement uses TRBV29-1 and TRBJ1-6; the match to TRBD1 covers 9 bases. CDR1 and CDR2 from the germline V gene are SQVTM and ANQGSEA. The CDR3 is 16 residues long. The CDR3 sequence: CRRFSTRGQGNSPLHF. In DNA, the CDR3 is TGCAGGAGATTTTCCACGAGGGGACAGGGTAATTCACCCCTCCACTTT.

This chain connects TRBV24-1 to TRBJ2-1; weak D call: TRBD2 (6 bases). V dropped 3 bases and J dropped 7 bases, with 18 bases sitting between them. This CDR3 is 16 amino acids long. Germline values: CDR1 KGHDR, CDR2 SFDVKD. CDR3 loop: CATSDQGSGGPNEQFF. Written as DNA, the CDR3 is TGTGCCACCAGTGATCAGGGCTCCGGGGGACCAAATGAGCAGTTCTTC.

The CDR3 reads CASSLDYSYEQYF. CDR3 in DNA: TGTGCCAGCAGCTTGGACTACTCCTACGAGCAGTACTTC. The genes are TRBV5-4 and TRBJ2-7; D not resolved. V gave up 0 bases and J gave up 0 bases, with 4 bases separating them. The CDR3 totals 13 residues. CDR1 SGHNT and CDR2 YYREEE come from the germline V gene (reference sequence).

The chain joins TRBV28 to TRBJ1-4, with 8 bases fitting TRBD1. V was pared by 2 bases and J by 7 bases, with 6 bases of the junction left unmatched. The germline V gene has CDR1 MDHEN and CDR2 SYDVKM. The CDR3 runs 15 residues. In DNA, the CDR3 is TGTGCCAGCAGTTTAGAAGGGACAGGAGGTGAAAAACTGTTTTTT. This codes for CASSLEGTGGEKLFF.

The chain couples TRBV19 to TRBJ2-7, with no clear D. The CDR3 totals 13 residues. Germline CDR1 is LNHDA and CDR2 is SQIVND (reference sequence). V gave up 1 base and J gave up 6 bases, with 10 bases separating them. CDR3 sequence: CASSIVAGSEQYF. CDR3 nucleotides: TGTGCCAGTAGTATAGTTGCAGGATCCGAGCAGTACTTC. Supplemented by reference TRBV19 and TRBJ2-7, the full variable domain reads DGGITQSPKYLFRKEGQNVTLSCEQNLNHDAMYWYRQDPGQGLRLIYYSQIVNDFQKGDIAEGYSVSREKKESFPLTVTSAQKNPTAFYLCASSIVAGSEQYFGPGTRLTVT.